The 29 T cell receptor beta chains below come from one sample, sequenced in a study of T cell changes during pregnancy in multiple sclerosis. TCRdb's copy holds only in-frame clones and misses some; the assay was immunoSEQ multiplex PCR. The sample shows some 130,000 clones, roughly 95% of them seen only once. The material sequenced was peripheral blood, taken after pregnancy. These receptors came from a female donor with multiple sclerosis, enrolled in a pregnancy study.

This clone appeared a single time. The V gene is TRBV7-2, the J gene TRBJ2-7; D perhaps matches TRBD2 (7 bases). With 5 bases removed from V and 2 bases from J, the gap between germline ends came to 22 bases. The germline gives CDR1 SGHTA, CDR2 FQGNSA. The CDR3 is 17 amino acids. The CDR3 DNA reads as TGTGCCAGCAGCACTACGGGGGCGGCTAGCGGTCCCTACGAGCAGTACTTC. Translation gives CASSTTGAASGPYEQYF.

The V call is TRBV5-4, the J call TRBJ1-4; D perhaps matches TRBD1 (5 bases). CDR3 length: 14 amino acids. The V gene's germline CDR1 is SGHNT and CDR2 YYREEE (reference sequence). V lost 2 bases to trimming and J lost 2 bases, with 7 bases between them. The CDR3 reads CASSFGGTNEKLFF. The CDR3 DNA is TGTGCCAGCAGCTTCGGGGGGACTAATGAAAAACTGTTTTTT.

V is TRBV7-9 and J is TRBJ2-7, with 7 positions matching TRBD1. In germline, CDR1 is SEHNR, CDR2 FQNEAQ (reference sequence). The CDR3 runs 12 residues. V dropped 5 bases and J dropped 5; count of bases not matched to a gene: 3. The DNA for the CDR3 is TGTGCCAGCAGCGAAGACAGGGACGAGCAGTACTTC. Its translation: CASSEDRDEQYF.

This chain joins TRBV6-5 and TRBJ2-7, with 12 bases identical to TRBD1. Per the germline V gene, CDR1 is MNHEY and CDR2 is SVGAGI. The CDR3 loop spans 14 amino acids. V lost 5 bases, J lost 2 bases, and 1 base stayed unmatched. The CDR3 region is CASSGTGGPYEQYF. The DNA for the CDR3 is TGTGCCAGCAGTGGGACAGGGGGCCCCTACGAGCAGTACTTC.

This chain joins TRBV7-5 and TRBJ1-1; TRBD1, the table's D call, was not compared with the DNA. TRBV7-5 corresponds to a pseudogene. The CDR3 is made up of 21 amino acids. The CDR3 protein is CARSLVIWIGTGGVVETEAFF. The CDR3 region has the DNA TGTGCCAGAAGCTTAGTTATTTGGATAGGGACAGGGGGAGTTGTGGAGACTGAAGCTTTCTTT.

This clone was recorded a few times. V usage is TRBV29-1 and J usage is TRBJ2-2; TRBD1 aligns across 8 bases. The germline V gene has CDR1 SQVTM and CDR2 ANQGSEA. CDR3 length: 12 residues. V was clipped by 6 bases and J by 7 bases; unmatched bases: 4. The CDR3, as DNA: TGCAGCGTCAGGACAGGGATCGGGGAGCTGTTTTTT. It encodes CSVRTGIGELFF.

The chain recombines TRBV5-4 with TRBJ2-2, with 9 bases fitting TRBD1. V lost 2 bases and J lost 1; bases outside the gene matches: 3. Per the germline V gene, CDR1 is SGHNT and CDR2 is YYREEE (reference sequence). CDR3 length: 16 amino acids. CDR3 sequence: CASSLPGQGNTGELFF. CDR3 DNA sequence: TGTGCCAGCAGCTTACCGGGACAGGGGAACACCGGGGAGCTGTTTTTT.

This clone was found a few times. The chain joins TRBV10-3 to TRBJ1-1; D gene uncertain. Trimming removed 5 bases at V and 5 bases at J, with 15 bases between. The length of the CDR3 is 14 residues. CDR1 ENHRY and CDR2 SYGVKD come from the germline V gene. The CDR3 loop reads CAISKGIGRTEAFF. Written as DNA, the CDR3 is TGTGCCATCAGTAAAGGTATAGGGAGGACTGAAGCTTTCTTT.

V is TRBV18 and J is TRBJ2-5; a possible D gene is TRBD2 (6 bases). This CDR3 region has 16 residues. Germline V CDR1 and CDR2: KGHSH, LQKENI. V gave up 2 bases and J gave up 0 bases, with 13 bases separating them. The CDR3 region is CASSPLSSGYQETQYF. The CDR3 region has the DNA TGTGCCAGCTCACCATTGAGTAGCGGTTACCAAGAGACCCAGTACTTC. The entire variable domain, with the rest obtained from reference TRBV18 and TRBJ2-5, is as follows: NAGVMQNPRHLVRRRGQEARLRCSPMKGHSHVYWYRQLPEEGLKFMVYLQKENIIDESGMPKERFSAEFPKEGPSILRIQQVVRGDSAAYFCASSPLSSGYQETQYFGPGTRLLVL.

This clone was counted a single time. The chain employs TRBV11-2 and TRBJ2-2; weak D call: TRBD2 (5 bases). Germline-derived CDR1 and CDR2 are SGHAT and FQNNGV. V was trimmed by 5 bases and J by 1 base, leaving 14 bases between them. The CDR3 consists of 16 residues. CDR3 residues: CASSPGLALNTGELFF. In DNA, the CDR3 is TGTGCCAGCAGCCCCGGCCTAGCTCTGAACACCGGGGAGCTGTTTTTT.

V usage is TRBV2 and J usage is TRBJ2-3, with D possibly TRBD2 on 5 matching bases. V lost 9 bases and J 10 bases, leaving 14 bases between the germline ends. CDR3 length equals 11 residues. From germline, CDR1 is SNHLY and CDR2 FYNNEI. CDR3 bases: TGTGCCAGAAGGCCGGGTAGCGCGCAGTATTTT. Translation: CARRPGSAQYF.

J is TRBJ1-2 and V is TRBV7-2; 10 bases are a match to TRBD1. The V gene's germline CDR1 is SGHTA and CDR2 FQGNSA. V was pared by 4 bases and J by 6 bases, with 8 bases of the junction left unmatched. This CDR3 spans 15 amino acids. DNA of the CDR3: TGTGCCAGCAGCTCCCCGGGACAGGGGACTCATGGCTACACCTTC. It specifies CASSSPGQGTHGYTF.

This chain joins TRBV9 and TRBJ1-3, with D perhaps matching TRBD1 (6 bases). Germline CDR1 and CDR2: SGDLS and YYNGEE. The CDR3 length is 13 residues. The V end lost 2 bases, the J end lost 4 bases, and 7 bases lay between the germline ends. CDR3 protein: CASSVGQGNTIYF. Written as DNA, the CDR3 is TGTGCCAGCAGCGTTGGACAGGGAAACACCATATATTTT.

The chain links TRBV11-3 to TRBJ1-4, with a weak D call TRBD1 (6 bases). The CDR3 has 15 amino acids. Germline lookup yields CDR1 SGHNT and CDR2 YENEEA. The V and J ends lost 5 bases and 4 bases respectively, with 14 bases between them. Written as DNA, the CDR3 is TGTGCCAGCAGCCCGGTGGGGGCTAGTAATGAAAAACTGTTTTTT. Its translation is CASSPVGASNEKLFF.

CDR3 protein: CASSPRQGWHEQFF. DNA for the CDR3: TGTGCCAGCAGCCCTAGACAGGGTTGGCATGAGCAGTTCTTC. The chain employs TRBV5-6 and TRBJ2-1; 7 bases align to TRBD1. In germline, CDR1 is SGHDT, CDR2 YYEEEE. With V trimmed by 4 bases and J by 8 bases, 9 bases remained unmatched. The CDR3 consists of 14 residues.

The V and J genes are TRBV19 and TRBJ2-7; 13 bases align to TRBD2. The CDR3 sequence is 15 residues long. V shed 3 bases and J 2 bases; nucleotides not matched to a gene: 1. Germline V CDR1 and CDR2: LNHDA, SQIVND (reference sequence). The CDR3 here is CASSMGTSGAYEQYF. The CDR3 bases are TGTGCCAGTAGTATGGGGACTAGCGGGGCCTACGAGCAGTACTTC.

This chain uses TRBV29-1 with TRBJ1-1; D gene ambiguous. Trimming stripped 5 bases from V and 2 bases from J, with 9 bases between. Germline CDR1 and CDR2: SQVTM and ANQGSEA. This CDR3 is built from 12 residues. CDR3 sequence: CSVYRVNTEAFF. In DNA form, the CDR3 reads TGCAGCGTTTACCGGGTAAACACTGAAGCTTTCTTT.

This chain connects TRBV9 to TRBJ2-7, with a tentative D call TRBD2 (5 bases). Germline V CDR1 and CDR2: SGDLS, YYNGEE. V shed 4 bases and J shed 7 bases, with 18 bases lying between them. This CDR3 contains 14 residues. CDR3 sequence reads: CASSIETDRGEQYF. The DNA for the CDR3 is TGTGCCAGCAGCATAGAGACCGATCGGGGAGAGCAGTACTTC.

The chain carries TRBV18 and TRBJ2-5; 7 nucleotides line up with TRBD1. Germline lookup yields CDR1 KGHSH and CDR2 LQKENI. The CDR3 loop spans 16 amino acids. With 1 base clipped from V and 5 bases from J, the junction kept 10 bases outside the gene matches. The CDR3 DNA reads as TGTGCCAGCTCACCACGAGTAACAGGGGCCGGGGAGACCCAGTACTTC. Residues: CASSPRVTGAGETQYF.

The chain carries TRBV5-1 and TRBJ2-7; 8 bases are a match to TRBD1. Germline-derived CDR1 and CDR2 are SGHRS and YFSETQ. The V gene end was trimmed by 4 bases and the J gene end by 3 bases; junction bases not matched to a gene: 15. CDR3 size: 17 residues. The CDR3 bases are TGCGCCAGCAGCCTGGGGATTGGGGGGACAGGAGTCTACGAGCAGTACTTC. It encodes CASSLGIGGTGVYEQYF.

The chain is built from TRBV27 and TRBJ2-1; 14 nucleotides match TRBD2. V was pared by 3 bases and J by 2 bases, with 6 bases of the junction left unmatched. Germline V gene sequence: CDR1 MNHEY, CDR2 SMNVEV (reference sequence). The CDR3 covers 18 residues. CDR3 sequence (DNA): TGTGCCAGCAGTTTCGGACTAGCGGGAGGACTGCCCTACAATGAGCAGTTCTTC. Translated: CASSFGLAGGLPYNEQFF.

The CDR3, as DNA: TGCGCCAGCAGCCAAGATTTAGCAGATACGCAGTATTTT. Residues: CASSQDLADTQYF. The chain combines TRBV4-3 with TRBJ2-3, with unresolved D. Germline CDR1 is LGHNA and CDR2 is YSLEER. The V gene lost 0 bases and the J gene lost 4 bases, with 5 bases spanning the gap. CDR3 length equals 13 residues.

In its sample, this clone was seen once. The CDR3 region has the DNA TGTGCCAGCAGCGCGAGCGGGGGTTCCTACGAGCAGTACTTC. Its translation: CASSASGGSYEQYF. The rearrangement uses TRBV9 and TRBJ2-7; 8 positions match TRBD2. The germline CDR1 and CDR2 sequences are SGDLS and YYNGEE. V was clipped by 3 bases and J by 1 base; unmatched bases: 3. The CDR3 runs 14 residues.

The V and J genes are TRBV7-3 and TRBJ2-5; D may be TRBD2 (5 bases). Trimming left V 6 bases short and J 5 bases short, with 13 bases between. Germline lookup yields CDR1 SGHTA and CDR2 FQGTGA. The CDR3 covers 13 residues. This CDR3 is CASSPTSGETQYF. In nucleotides, the CDR3 is TGTGCCAGCAGTCCCACCTCGGGGGAGACCCAGTACTTC.

The chain links TRBV5-1 to TRBJ2-1; 10 bases are shared with TRBD2. The germline V gene encodes CDR1 SGHRS and CDR2 YFSETQ. The CDR3 totals 16 residues. Trimming cost V 3 bases and J 0 bases; bases outside gene matches: 3. CDR3 in amino acids: CASSSASGSSYNEQFF. The CDR3 DNA follows: TGCGCCAGCAGCTCGGCTAGCGGGAGCTCCTACAATGAGCAGTTCTTC.

The chain links TRBV25-1 to TRBJ1-4; D unresolved. V lost 0 bases and J 4 bases, leaving 9 bases between the germline ends. The germline V gene has CDR1 MGHDK and CDR2 SYGVNS. The CDR3 has 15 amino acids. This chain's CDR3 is CASSEYRSGNEKLFF. The CDR3 DNA reads as TGTGCCAGCAGTGAATATAGGAGTGGTAATGAAAAACTGTTTTTT.

The rearrangement joins TRBV10-1 to TRBJ2-7, with TRBD2 as a possible D gene (6 bases). The germline V and J ends were trimmed by 2 bases and 0 bases, with 8 bases remaining between them. Germline lookup yields CDR1 WNHNN and CDR2 SYGVQD (reference sequence). This CDR3 region has 14 residues. The CDR3 protein is CASSEASASYEQYF. DNA of the CDR3: TGCGCCAGCAGTGAGGCTAGCGCCTCCTACGAGCAGTACTTC.

V gene TRBV21-1 combines with J gene TRBJ2-5; the D call in the table, TRBD2, was not verified against the DNA. TRBV21-1 is assigned pseudogene status. The length of the CDR3 is 16 residues. The CDR3 sequence is CASTHSSAGIQETQYF. CDR3 sequence (DNA): TGTGCCAGCACCCACTCGTCTGCGGGCATCCAAGAGACCCAGTACTTC.

The chain couples TRBV5-8 to TRBJ2-2, with D possibly matching TRBD1 (6 bases). The CDR3 loop spans 13 amino acids. Germline CDR1 SGHTS, CDR2 YDEGEE. Trimming stripped 4 bases from V and 10 bases from J, with 14 bases between. The CDR3 coding sequence is TGTGCCAGCAGCCCGGGCCAGGGGTCGGAGCTGTTTTTT. Its translation is CASSPGQGSELFF.